This T cell receptor (beta chain) was found in a study of T cells in Graves' hyperthyroidism and ophthalmopathy. The length of the CDR3 is 16 residues. Trimming took off 4 bases at V and 4 bases at J, with 18 bases between the two ends. Germline V gene data show CDR1 as MGHRA and CDR2 as YSYEKL. It was RNA transcripts that yielded the amplified TCR beta CDR3 regions. HTBI primers drove first-round RT-PCR of the TCR CDR3. TCRdb used MiXCR to reprocess the multiplex PCR reads, holding one entry per CDR3 protein. Found here are 200,000 to 300,000 distinct CDR3 sequences, about a sixth of them singletons; the top ten hold about 29%.

The sample comprised blood. This receptor was obtained from a woman under 30 with Graves' ophthalmopathy. The chain links TRBV4-1 to TRBJ2-3; D is perhaps TRBD1 or TRBD2 (6 bases each). The CDR3 nucleotides read TGCGCCAGCAGCCGGCCCTTCCGGGGGCCCGCAGATACGCAGTATTTT. As protein: CASSRPFRGPADTQYF.